These T cell receptor beta chains were read from a single sample in a study of blood T cells in healthy people across ages. Using its own MiXCR run on the 5' RACE reads, TCRdb lists one record per CDR3 protein. There are around 1.7 million distinct CDR3 sequences in the sample; 28% occur only once, and 7.7% lies in the top ten. The sequencing input was blood. The receptors come from a woman in her twenties or thirties in good health. CDR3s include the opening cysteine and the closing phenylalanine or tryptophan. D genes are given only for firm matches. The size of a clone is reported for some rows only, either as once, few or many, or as a class for expanded clones.

V gene: TRBV5-1
D gene: .
J gene: TRBJ2-1
clone size: many
CDR3 DNA: TGCGCCAGCAGACAAGCAGGGAGCTCCTACAATGAGCAGTTCTTC
CDR3 protein: CASRQAGSSYNEQFF

V gene: TRBV7-2
D gene: TRBD2
J gene: TRBJ2-7
clone size: many
CDR3 DNA: TGTGCCAGCAGTTTCAGGGCTAGCGGGAACGGGTGGGGTACCTACGAGCAGTACTTC
CDR3 protein: CASSFRASGNGWGTYEQYF

V gene: TRBV7-6
D gene: .
J gene: TRBJ2-7
clone size: few
CDR3 DNA: TGTGCCAGCGCTCTAGCTGGGGATAGGGGCGACGAGCAGTACTTC
CDR3 protein: CASALAGDRGDEQYF

V gene: TRBV12-3/TRBV12-4
D gene: .
J gene: TRBJ1-3
clone size: few
CDR3 DNA: TGTGCCAGCAGTTCTTCAGGGGCGTCTGGAAACACCATATATTTT
CDR3 protein: CASSSSGASGNTIYF

V gene: TRBV20-1
D gene: .
J gene: TRBJ1-2
clone size: .
CDR3 DNA: TGCAGTGCTAGAATTACAGGGATGGGAGGGTATGGCTACACCTTC
CDR3 protein: CSARITGMGGYGYTF

V gene: TRBV29-1
D gene: TRBD1
J gene: TRBJ2-1
clone size: many
CDR3 DNA: TGCAGCGCCCTCGGACAGGGGAGGAATGAGCAGTTCTTC
CDR3 protein: CSALGQGRNEQFF

V gene: TRBV6-2/TRBV6-3
D gene: .
J gene: TRBJ2-7
clone size: many
CDR3 DNA: TGTGCCAGCACCAATCTGAGACAGATCTACGAGCAGTACTTC
CDR3 protein: CASTNLRQIYEQYF

V gene: TRBV28
D gene: .
J gene: TRBJ2-1
clone size: .
CDR3 DNA: TGTGCCAGCAGTGCTCCGGGCTCCTACAATGAGCAGGTCTTC
CDR3 protein: CASSAPGSYNEQVF

V gene: TRBV4-3
D gene: TRBD1
J gene: TRBJ1-4
clone size: .
CDR3 DNA: TGCGCCAGCAGCCAAGGGACAGGGGAAAAAAAACTGTTTTTT
CDR3 protein: CASSQGTGEKKLFF

V gene: TRBV11-2
D gene: .
J gene: TRBJ2-7
clone size: few
CDR3 DNA: TGTGCCAGCAGTTGGCAGCAGCGGACCTACGAGCAGTACTTC
CDR3 protein: CASSWQQRTYEQYF

V gene: TRBV24-1
D gene: .
J gene: TRBJ2-1
clone size: .
CDR3 DNA: TGTGCCACCAGTGATCCCCTAAGGAATGAGCAGTTCTTC
CDR3 protein: CATSDPLRNEQFF

V gene: TRBV6-5
D gene: TRBD1
J gene: TRBJ2-1
clone size: few
CDR3 DNA: TGTGCCAGCAGTTATACGGGACAGGGTACCAATGAGCAGTTCTTC
CDR3 protein: CASSYTGQGTNEQFF

V gene: TRBV5-6
D gene: TRBD2
J gene: TRBJ2-7
clone size: few
CDR3 DNA: TGTGCCAGCAGCTTAGGGACTAGCGGGGCCTCCTACGAGCAGTACTTC
CDR3 protein: CASSLGTSGASYEQYF

V gene: TRBV20-1
D gene: TRBD2
J gene: TRBJ2-7
clone size: many
CDR3 DNA: TGCAGTGCTAGCGAGGGACTAGCCTACGAGCAGTACTTC
CDR3 protein: CSASEGLAYEQYF

V gene: TRBV28
D gene: .
J gene: TRBJ2-5
clone size: .
CDR3 DNA: TGTGCCAGCAGGCCACGCCGGGATGGGCAGTACTTC
CDR3 protein: CASRPRRDGQYF

V gene: TRBV4-1
D gene: TRBD1
J gene: TRBJ1-4
clone size: .
CDR3 DNA: TGCGCCAGCAGCCAAGAGGGGGACAGGGGTGAAAAACTGTTTTTT
CDR3 protein: CASSQEGDRGEKLFF

V gene: TRBV7-9
D gene: .
J gene: TRBJ2-7
clone size: .
CDR3 DNA: TGTGCCAGCAGGAGGACGGGCTCGGACTACGAGCAGTACTTC
CDR3 protein: CASRRTGSDYEQYF

V gene: TRBV12-5
D gene: .
J gene: TRBJ2-3
clone size: .
CDR3 DNA: TGTGCTAGTGTTCTGGCGGGCGTTAGCACAGATACGCAGTATTTT
CDR3 protein: CASVLAGVSTDTQYF

V gene: TRBV4-3
D gene: .
J gene: TRBJ2-7
clone size: many
CDR3 DNA: TGCGCCAGCAGCCAAGATGGAGCATCTAGGGCCCACGAGCAGTACTTC
CDR3 protein: CASSQDGASRAHEQYF

V gene: TRBV11-2
D gene: .
J gene: TRBJ2-5
clone size: .
CDR3 DNA: TGTGCCAGCAGCTCTGGGACAATAGAGACCCAGTACTTC
CDR3 protein: CASSSGTIETQYF

V gene: TRBV20-1
D gene: TRBD1
J gene: TRBJ2-3
clone size: .
CDR3 DNA: TGCAGTGCTAGGAAGGGCAGGGGGTCGAGTCTGACGCAGTATTTT
CDR3 protein: CSARKGRGSSLTQYF

V gene: TRBV11-2
D gene: .
J gene: TRBJ1-5
clone size: .
CDR3 DNA: TGTGCCAGCAGCTTAGGTCCCTCGTGGCCCCAGCATTTT
CDR3 protein: CASSLGPSWPQHF

V gene: TRBV7-6
D gene: TRBD2
J gene: TRBJ2-1
clone size: .
CDR3 DNA: TGTGCCAGCAACTCAAGACTAGCGGGACAAGGGGAGCAGTTCTTC
CDR3 protein: CASNSRLAGQGEQFF

V gene: TRBV5-6
D gene: .
J gene: TRBJ2-1
clone size: many
CDR3 DNA: TGTGCCAGCACCATAGGAGCGTACAATGAGCAGTTCTTC
CDR3 protein: CASTIGAYNEQFF

V gene: TRBV5-1
D gene: TRBD2
J gene: TRBJ2-1
clone size: many
CDR3 DNA: TGCGCCAGCAGCGTAATAGCGGGGGGATCTTCCTACAATGAGCAGTTCTTC
CDR3 protein: CASSVIAGGSSYNEQFF

V gene: TRBV12-3/TRBV12-4
D gene: .
J gene: TRBJ2-1
clone size: many
CDR3 DNA: TGTGCCAGCACTTCGGGGGTCCGATACAATGAGCAGTTCTTC
CDR3 protein: CASTSGVRYNEQFF

V gene: TRBV20-1
D gene: .
J gene: TRBJ1-4
clone size: .
CDR3 DNA: TGCAGTGCAACTACACCGGGACGTAATGAAAAACTGTTTTTT
CDR3 protein: CSATTPGRNEKLFF

V gene: TRBV7-9
D gene: .
J gene: TRBJ2-7
clone size: .
CDR3 DNA: TGTGCCGGCAGCTTAGATGGGAGTGCAGGCTACGAGCAGTACTTC
CDR3 protein: CAGSLDGSAGYEQYF

V gene: TRBV5-6
D gene: .
J gene: TRBJ2-3
clone size: .
CDR3 DNA: TGTGCCAGCAGCTTGGAACTAGAGTTCCCCAGTACGCAGTATTTT
CDR3 protein: CASSLELEFPSTQYF

V gene: TRBV5-1
D gene: TRBD1
J gene: TRBJ1-1
clone size: few
CDR3 DNA: TGCGCCAGCAGCTTGGCCCACCTGGGACAGGGAACCCTGAACACTGAAGCTTTCTTT
CDR3 protein: CASSLAHLGQGTLNTEAFF

V gene: TRBV5-1
D gene: .
J gene: TRBJ2-5
clone size: few
CDR3 DNA: TGCGCCAGCAGCTGGGGCAGGTGGGGGCGTAGCGGCCTCCAAGAGACCCAGTACTTC
CDR3 protein: CASSWGRWGRSGLQETQYF

V gene: TRBV7-2
D gene: TRBD2
J gene: TRBJ2-5
clone size: few
CDR3 DNA: TGTGCCAGCAACCCTCTGGGAGTAGCGGGAATTAAAGAGACCCAGTACTTC
CDR3 protein: CASNPLGVAGIKETQYF

V gene: TRBV12-3/TRBV12-4
D gene: .
J gene: TRBJ1-4
clone size: .
CDR3 DNA: TGTGCCAGCAGTGCACGGAGGTACGGGGAACTGTTTTTT
CDR3 protein: CASSARRYGELFF

V gene: TRBV9
D gene: TRBD1
J gene: TRBJ1-2
clone size: many
CDR3 DNA: TGTGCCAGCAGCGTAAACCAGCCGGGACAGGGGAATGGCTACACCTTC
CDR3 protein: CASSVNQPGQGNGYTF

V gene: TRBV4-2
D gene: TRBD1
J gene: TRBJ2-4
clone size: .
CDR3 DNA: TGTGCCAGCAGCCAGAGACCGGGACAGGTCGATGTGCGCGCCAAAAACATTCAGTACTTC
CDR3 protein: CASSQRPGQVDVRAKNIQYF

V gene: TRBV6-5
D gene: .
J gene: TRBJ2-3
clone size: .
CDR3 DNA: TGTGCCAGCCTTATCACAGATACGCAGTATTTT
CDR3 protein: CASLITDTQYF

V gene: TRBV9
D gene: TRBD1
J gene: TRBJ2-7
clone size: few
CDR3 DNA: TGTGCCAGCAGCGACGACAGGGGGAACTACGAGCAGTACTTC
CDR3 protein: CASSDDRGNYEQYF

V gene: TRBV11-2
D gene: .
J gene: TRBJ2-7
clone size: .
CDR3 DNA: TGTGCCAGCAACTTAAGTCAGGATTTGGAGCAGTACTTC
CDR3 protein: CASNLSQDLEQYF

V gene: TRBV7-2
D gene: TRBD2
J gene: TRBJ2-1
clone size: many
CDR3 DNA: TGTGCCAGCAGCGCGGGACTAGCGGGCGCCAATGAGCAGTTCTTC
CDR3 protein: CASSAGLAGANEQFF

V gene: TRBV7-8
D gene: TRBD2
J gene: TRBJ2-7
clone size: .
CDR3 DNA: TGTGCCAGCAGGGAAGCACGGGAGGGGCGCGAGCAGTACTTC
CDR3 protein: CASREAREGREQYF

V gene: TRBV5-1
D gene: TRBD2
J gene: TRBJ2-1
clone size: .
CDR3 DNA: TGCGCCAGCAGCTTCCCACGGGGGGGGCCCGACAATGAGCAGTTCTTC
CDR3 protein: CASSFPRGGPDNEQFF

V gene: TRBV12-3/TRBV12-4
D gene: .
J gene: TRBJ2-7
clone size: .
CDR3 DNA: TGTGCCAGCAGTTTGGGATACAGGGAAAGTTACGAGCAGTACTTC
CDR3 protein: CASSLGYRESYEQYF

V gene: TRBV21-1
D gene: .
J gene: TRBJ2-1
clone size: .
CDR3 DNA: TGTGCCAGCAGCAAAACGGACTGTTCCTACAATGAGCAGTTCTTC
CDR3 protein: CASSKTDCSYNEQFF

V gene: TRBV7-6
D gene: .
J gene: TRBJ1-1
clone size: .
CDR3 DNA: TGTGCCAGCAGCTTCGGGGCCGGGGGTGAAGCTTTCTTT
CDR3 protein: CASSFGAGGEAFF

V gene: TRBV5-1
D gene: .
J gene: TRBJ1-2
clone size: .
CDR3 DNA: TGCGCCAGCAGCGCGCAGCACCCTAACTATGGCTACACCTTC
CDR3 protein: CASSAQHPNYGYTF

V gene: TRBV3-1
D gene: .
J gene: TRBJ2-6
clone size: .
CDR3 DNA: TGTGCCAGCAGCCAAGATGATTCCAACGTCCTGACTTTC
CDR3 protein: CASSQDDSNVLTF

V gene: TRBV7-9
D gene: .
J gene: TRBJ2-4
clone size: few
CDR3 DNA: TGTGCCAGCAGCTTAGCTAGGGCAGGCAGCGGCATTCAGTACTTC
CDR3 protein: CASSLARAGSGIQYF

V gene: TRBV25-1
D gene: .
J gene: TRBJ1-6
clone size: .
CDR3 DNA: TGTGCCAGCAGTCATTTACAGGATAATTCACCCCTCCACTTT
CDR3 protein: CASSHLQDNSPLHF

V gene: TRBV7-2
D gene: TRBD1
J gene: TRBJ2-6
clone size: many
CDR3 DNA: TGTGCCAGCAGCGCTCCGGGACAGCACTCTGGGGCCAACGTCCTGACTTTC
CDR3 protein: CASSAPGQHSGANVLTF

V gene: TRBV6-6
D gene: TRBD1
J gene: TRBJ1-4
clone size: .
CDR3 DNA: TGTGCCAGCAGAAAGGACAGGGGGCGGGAAAAACTGTTTTTT
CDR3 protein: CASRKDRGREKLFF

V gene: TRBV11-2
D gene: TRBD1
J gene: TRBJ2-7
clone size: .
CDR3 DNA: TGTGCCAGCCACGTCGATTCCGGGACAGGGGCGCAAGAGCAGTACTTC
CDR3 protein: CASHVDSGTGAQEQYF

V gene: TRBV7-8
D gene: TRBD1
J gene: TRBJ2-5
clone size: many
CDR3 DNA: TGTGCCAGCAGAGGACAGGAGATAGAGACCCAGTACTTC
CDR3 protein: CASRGQEIETQYF

V gene: TRBV28
D gene: TRBD1
J gene: TRBJ1-5
clone size: many
CDR3 DNA: TGTGCCAGCAGTAAAACAGGGGGCTCTCAGCCCCAGCATTTT
CDR3 protein: CASSKTGGSQPQHF

V gene: TRBV29-1
D gene: .
J gene: TRBJ1-4
clone size: .
CDR3 DNA: TGCAGCGGATTCTATCAGGGTCTAGAAAAACTGTTTTTT
CDR3 protein: CSGFYQGLEKLFF

V gene: TRBV5-1
D gene: .
J gene: TRBJ1-4
clone size: few
CDR3 DNA: TGCGCCAGCAGCGGTGACAGTCCCGGCGGTGAAAAACTGTTTTTT
CDR3 protein: CASSGDSPGGEKLFF

V gene: TRBV29-1
D gene: .
J gene: TRBJ1-4
clone size: few
CDR3 DNA: TGCAGCGTTGGGGTATCGGCGGATGAAAAACTGTTTTTT
CDR3 protein: CSVGVSADEKLFF

V gene: TRBV5-1
D gene: .
J gene: TRBJ2-5
clone size: .
CDR3 DNA: TGCGCCAGCAGCCTGGAACAGGGAGAAGAGACCCAGTACTTC
CDR3 protein: CASSLEQGEETQYF

V gene: TRBV5-1
D gene: .
J gene: TRBJ2-7
clone size: few
CDR3 DNA: TGCGCCAGCAGCTTCGACAGGCCTCCCTACGAGCAGTACTTC
CDR3 protein: CASSFDRPPYEQYF

V gene: TRBV29-1
D gene: .
J gene: TRBJ2-7
clone size: few
CDR3 DNA: TGCAGCGTTGAGCTTTCAAAGGGTCTAACCTACGAGCAGTACTTC
CDR3 protein: CSVELSKGLTYEQYF